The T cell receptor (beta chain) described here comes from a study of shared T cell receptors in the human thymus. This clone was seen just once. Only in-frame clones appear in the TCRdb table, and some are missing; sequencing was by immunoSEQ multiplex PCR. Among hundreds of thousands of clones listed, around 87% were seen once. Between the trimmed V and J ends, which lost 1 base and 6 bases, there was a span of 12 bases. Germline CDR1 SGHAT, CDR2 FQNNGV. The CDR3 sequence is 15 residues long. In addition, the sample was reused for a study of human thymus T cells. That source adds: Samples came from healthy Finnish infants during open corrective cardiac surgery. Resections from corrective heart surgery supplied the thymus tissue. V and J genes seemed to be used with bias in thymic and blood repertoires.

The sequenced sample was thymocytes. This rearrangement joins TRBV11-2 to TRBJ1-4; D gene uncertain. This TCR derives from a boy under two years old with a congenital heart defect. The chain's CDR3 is CASSLVGLFDEKLFF. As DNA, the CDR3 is TGTGCCAGCAGCTTAGTGGGCCTCTTCGATGAAAAACTGTTTTTT.